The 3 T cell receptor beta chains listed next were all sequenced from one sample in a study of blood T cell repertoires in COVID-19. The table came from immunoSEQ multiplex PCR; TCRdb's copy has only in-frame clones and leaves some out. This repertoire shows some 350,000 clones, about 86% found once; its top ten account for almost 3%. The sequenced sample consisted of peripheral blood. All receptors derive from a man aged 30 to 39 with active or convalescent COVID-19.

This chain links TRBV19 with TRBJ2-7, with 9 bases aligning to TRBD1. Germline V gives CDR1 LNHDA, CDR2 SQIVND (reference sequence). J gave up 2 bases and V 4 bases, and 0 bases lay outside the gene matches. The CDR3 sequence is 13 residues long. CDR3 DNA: TGTGCCAGTAGTAGGACAGGGGCCTACGAGCAGTACTTC. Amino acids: CASSRTGAYEQYF.

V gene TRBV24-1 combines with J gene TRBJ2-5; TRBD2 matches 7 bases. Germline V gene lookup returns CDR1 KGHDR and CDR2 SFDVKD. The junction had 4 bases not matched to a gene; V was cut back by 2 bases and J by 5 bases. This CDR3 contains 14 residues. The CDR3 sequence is CATSDSRGGETQYF. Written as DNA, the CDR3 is TGTGCCACCAGTGATTCTAGGGGAGGGGAGACCCAGTACTTC.

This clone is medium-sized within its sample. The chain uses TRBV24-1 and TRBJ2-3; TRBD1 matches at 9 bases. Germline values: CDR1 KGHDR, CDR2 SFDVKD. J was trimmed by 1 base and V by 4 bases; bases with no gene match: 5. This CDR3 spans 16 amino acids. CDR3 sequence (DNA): TGTGCCACCAGTGACAGCACAGGGGGCGGCACAGATACGCAGTATTTT. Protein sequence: CATSDSTGGGTDTQYF.